This paragraph reports one T cell receptor beta chain. The specificity of this receptor is unknown. No base-level quality is on record; no much larger clone is a single base apart. For sequencing of the TCRbeta CDR3 region, genomic DNA was extracted from the sorted cells. TCRbeta CDR3 regions were sequenced using the immunoSEQ Assay. Here the immuneACCESS table is served through TCRdb, limited to in-frame sequences with V and J called. Missing clones are a known gap in these copies; in checked studies unresolved V genes cover under half, and the rest lacks a known reason. This sample comprises 70,000 to 75,000 clones, about 88% of them detected only once. 1.1% of the sample goes to the ten largest clones. The data belong to a study of OX40 agonist ivuxolimab in advanced cancers. Regarding the study in general: Ivuxolimab was a fully human IgG2 agonistic monoclonal antibody targeting the costimulatory receptor OX40 (CD134). Prior anti-PD-1, anti-PD-L1 or anti-CTLA-4 therapy was permitted, and approximately 40% of dose-escalation patients had received checkpoint inhibitors. In the dose-escalation cohort, 82.7% of patients were male, and the mean age was around 60 years, with a range of roughly 23 to 85. Partial responses were achieved by three dose-escalation patients, of whom one had hepatocellular carcinoma and two had cutaneous melanoma. Of the approximately 50 dose-escalation patients, hepatocellular carcinoma was present in around 20, melanoma in roughly 15, renal cell carcinoma in 9 and head and neck cancer in 9. Peripheral TCRbeta sequencing was intended to test whether TCR sequence diversity was altered and clonal T-cell expansion was caused by ivuxolimab. The paper reports the monotherapy dose-escalation portion (N of about 47 patients) of the phase I ivuxolimab trial. Intravenous ivuxolimab was administered to patients every 2 weeks at six dose levels: 0.01, 0.1, 0.3, 1.5, 3 and 10 mg/kg. The paper as a whole reports these results and caveats: At doses of 0.1 to 3.0 mg/kg, clonal expansion of both CD4+ and CD8+ blood T cells was observed from baseline to week 6. Antigen specificity was not determined for the clonally expanded peripheral T cells. After ivuxolimab, more expanded clones were found on average in CD8+ T cells than in CD4+ T cells. In the 0.1-3.0 mg/kg groups, partial responders were among the patients with the lowest normalized peripheral clonal expansion, particularly in CD8+ T cells. Low levels of normalized T-cell clonal expansion were also seen in some patients who did not respond.

Germline trimming: 7 bases from V, 8 bases from J; junction bases outside gene matches: 7. From the germline V gene (reference sequence), CDR1 is MNHEY and CDR2 is SMNVEV. Reading from cysteine to phenylalanine, the CDR3 counts 13 amino acids. Of all the DNA, just the CDR3 is kept, 39 bases in frame from base 1. The trial excluded patients who had a history of autoimmune disease or were on systemic immunosuppression. Peripheral blood for TCR sequencing was collected from all dose cohorts at baseline, on cycle 4 day 1, and on cycle 7 day 1. Samples came from an open-label, multicenter, first-in-human phase I dose-escalation trial of ivuxolimab. Adults with locally advanced or metastatic melanoma, renal cell, hepatocellular, or head and neck squamous cell carcinoma were enrolled in the trial. Before TCR sequencing, CD4+ T cells and CD8+ T cells were sorted from peripheral blood as separate populations.

The chain is made from TRBV27 and TRBJ2-1, and TRBD2 matches 8 of the central bases. Sequenced here: CD4+ or CD8+ T cells sorted from blood, sampled in a trial of the OX40 agonist ivuxolimab. The clonotype was recovered from an adult with an advanced solid tumor such as melanoma, head and neck, liver or kidney cancer. In nucleotide form, the sequence is TGTGCCAGCATTCCGGGAGGGCGGGATGAGCAGTTCTTC. Its amino acids are CASIPGGRDEQFF.